This T cell receptor beta chain was captured in a study of cytomegalovirus exposure and HLA in healthy donors. Study results and limitations: As was reported, the classifier diagnosed cytomegalovirus status with high specificity and sensitivity.

It was with 60 Vbeta and 13 Jbeta primers that the PCR ran. Generated by immunoSEQ multiplex PCR, the TCRdb table keeps only in-frame clones and is missing some. The sample totals approximately 180,000 clones. Donors sampled were nominally healthy, though unrecorded immune exposures were likely. As regards this clone: Antigen: not known.

Germline CDR1 is SGHVS and CDR2 is FQNEAQ. After removal of 4 bases from V and 6 bases from J, the junction contained 11 bases not matched to a gene. The CDR3 has 18 amino acids. The chain is built from TRBV7-8 and TRBJ2-5, with 16 nucleotides matching TRBD2. Material: PBMCs. The receptor comes from a young man in good health and CMV-seronegative. CDR3 in amino acids: CASSSPGTSGGGRKTQYF. CDR3 in DNA: TGTGCCAGCAGCTCGCCCGGGACTAGCGGGGGGGGGAGGAAGACCCAGTACTTC.